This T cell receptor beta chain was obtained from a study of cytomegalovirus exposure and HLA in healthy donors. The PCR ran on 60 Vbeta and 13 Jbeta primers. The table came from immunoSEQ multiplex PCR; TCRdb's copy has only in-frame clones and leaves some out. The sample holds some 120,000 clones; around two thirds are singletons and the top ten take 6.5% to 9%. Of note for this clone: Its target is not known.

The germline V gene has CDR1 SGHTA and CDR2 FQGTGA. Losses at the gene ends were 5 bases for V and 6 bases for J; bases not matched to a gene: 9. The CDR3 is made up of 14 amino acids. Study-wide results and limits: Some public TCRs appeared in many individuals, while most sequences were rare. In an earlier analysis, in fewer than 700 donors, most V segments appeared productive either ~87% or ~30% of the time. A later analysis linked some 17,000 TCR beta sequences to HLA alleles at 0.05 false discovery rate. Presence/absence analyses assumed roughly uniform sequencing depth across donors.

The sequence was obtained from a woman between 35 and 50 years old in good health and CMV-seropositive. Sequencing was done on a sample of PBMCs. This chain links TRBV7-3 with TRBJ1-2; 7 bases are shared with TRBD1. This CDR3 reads CASSITGAGDGYTF. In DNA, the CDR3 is TGTGCCAGCAGCATTACAGGGGCAGGGGATGGCTACACCTTC.